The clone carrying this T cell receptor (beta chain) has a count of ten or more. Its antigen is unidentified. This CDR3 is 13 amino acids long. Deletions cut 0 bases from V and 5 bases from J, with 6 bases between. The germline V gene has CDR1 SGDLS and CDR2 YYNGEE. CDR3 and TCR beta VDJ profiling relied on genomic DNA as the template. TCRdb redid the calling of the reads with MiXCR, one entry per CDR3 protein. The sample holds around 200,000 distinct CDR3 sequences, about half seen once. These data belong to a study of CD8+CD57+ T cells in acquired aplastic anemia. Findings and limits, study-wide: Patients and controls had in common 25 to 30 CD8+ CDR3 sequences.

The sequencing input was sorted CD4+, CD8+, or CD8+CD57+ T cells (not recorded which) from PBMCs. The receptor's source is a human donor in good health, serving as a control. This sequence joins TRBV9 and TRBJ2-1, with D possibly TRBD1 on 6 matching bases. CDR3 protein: CASSVGQDNEQFF. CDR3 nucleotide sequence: TGTGCCAGCAGCGTAGGACAGGACAATGAGCAGTTCTTC.